These T cell receptor beta chains were read from a single sample in a study of cytomegalovirus exposure and HLA in healthy donors. TCRdb keeps only in-frame clones here, not all; method: immunoSEQ multiplex PCR. The repertoire table contains roughly 57,000 clones. Sequencing used PBMCs. The receptors here all came from a man younger than 35 in good health and CMV-seropositive. The CDR3 runs from the conserved cysteine through the conserved F or W. D genes are given only for firm matches.

J gene	V gene	D gene	CDR3 DNA	CDR3 protein
TRBJ1-1	TRBV19	TRBD1	TGTGCCAGTAGCTCGACAGGGACCACTGAAGCTTTCTTT	CASSSTGTTEAFF
TRBJ1-6	TRBV19	TRBD1	TGTGCCAGTAATCCGTCCGGGACAGGGGGATATAATTCACCCCTCCACTTT	CASNPSGTGGYNSPLHF
TRBJ1-5	TRBV12-5	.	TGTGCTAGTGGTTCTTATCAGCCCCAGCATTTT	CASGSYQPQHF
TRBJ1-5	TRBV10-2	.	TGCGCCAGCAGTGTAGGGCGGGGGACTCGCCTCAGCAATCAGCCCCAGCATTTT	CASSVGRGTRLSNQPQHF
TRBJ1-2	TRBV28	.	TGTGCCAGCAGTTCCACCAGGGGCTACACCTTC	CASSSTRGYTF
TRBJ2-2	TRBV5-5	TRBD1	TGTGCCAGCAGCTCCGGACAGGGAGTCACCGGGGAGCTGTTTTTT	CASSSGQGVTGELFF
TRBJ2-7	TRBV5-5	TRBD1	TGTGCCAGCAGCTTGAATGCCCGACAGGGGTACTACGAGCAGTACTTC	CASSLNARQGYYEQYF
TRBJ1-1	TRBV15	.	TGTGCCACCAGCTTCGGGTTGAACACTGAAGCTTTCTTT	CATSFGLNTEAFF
TRBJ2-7	TRBV4-2	TRBD2	TGTGCCAGCAGCCAAGGGTTTCTAGCGGGAGCCTACGAGCAGTACTTC	CASSQGFLAGAYEQYF
TRBJ1-1	TRBV25-1	.	TGTGCCAGCAGTGATTCAGGATTAACCTTGAACACTGAAGCTTTCTTT	CASSDSGLTLNTEAFF
TRBJ1-2	TRBV30	.	TGTGCCTGGAATATAGCTGACTATGGCTACACCTTC	CAWNIADYGYTF
TRBJ2-1	TRBV11-3	TRBD2	TGTGCCAGCAGCTCCACGTATTCTGGGGGAGCGGGAATGGCGAATGAGCAGTTCTTC	CASSSTYSGGAGMANEQFF
TRBJ2-7	TRBV9	TRBD1	TGTGCCAGCAGCACCAGGGACAGCCCCTACGAGCAGTACTTC	CASSTRDSPYEQYF
TRBJ2-7	TRBV6-5	TRBD1	TGTGCCAGCTACGGGACAGGGGCCTACGAGCAGTACTTC	CASYGTGAYEQYF
TRBJ2-7	TRBV21-1	.	TGTGCCAGCAGAGACCGACCGCCGCCGGAGTACGAGCAGTACTTC	CASRDRPPPEYEQYF
TRBJ2-1	TRBV6-4	TRBD2	TGTGCCAGCAGTGACGGGACTAGTTTCACCAATGAGCAGTTCTTC	CASSDGTSFTNEQFF
TRBJ1-5	TRBV5-1	TRBD1	TGCGCCAGCAGCTGGGGGGGACAGGGGGATCAGCCCCAGCATTTT	CASSWGGQGDQPQHF
TRBJ2-2	TRBV5-4	TRBD2	TGTGCCAGCAGCTTGAGGATTGGGGCTAGCGGGAGCGGGGAGCTGTTTTTT	CASSLRIGASGSGELFF
TRBJ1-2	TRBV7-9	.	TGTGCCAGCAGCTCCGACTTGGTCGGATTTTATGGCTACACCTTC	CASSSDLVGFYGYTF
TRBJ2-7	TRBV27	TRBD1	TGTGCCAGCAGTTTAGAACAGGGGATCTCCTACGAGCAGTACTTC	CASSLEQGISYEQYF
TRBJ2-1	TRBV11-3	TRBD2	TGTGCCAGCAGCTTAGCGACTAGCGGGATAGGTGAGCAGTTCTTC	CASSLATSGIGEQFF
TRBJ1-1	TRBV11-2	TRBD1	TGTGCCAGCAGCATGTACTCAGGGGGCAGTCTCACTGAAGCTTTCTTT	CASSMYSGGSLTEAFF
TRBJ2-1	TRBV6-6	TRBD2	TGTGCCAGCAGAACGGGGGGTGGCAATGAGCAGTTCTTC	CASRTGGGNEQFF
TRBJ2-7	TRBV14	.	TGTGCCAGAGTTAGTTCAGGGGAGAGAATATACGAGCAGTACTTC	CARVSSGERIYEQYF
TRBJ2-1	TRBV7-7	TRBD2	TGTGCTAGCAGTCCATCAGGACTAGCCGGTGAGCAGTTCTTC	CASSPSGLAGEQFF
TRBJ2-3	TRBV2	TRBD2	TGTGCCAGCAGTGTACTAGCGAAAGTTAGCACAGATACGCAGTATTTT	CASSVLAKVSTDTQYF
TRBJ2-7	TRBV7-8	.	TGTGCCAGCAGATCCACAGGGTTCTACGAGCAGTACTTC	CASRSTGFYEQYF
TRBJ1-2	TRBV7-8	.	TGTGCCAGCAGCTTAACTTCTAACTATGGCTACACCTTC	CASSLTSNYGYTF
TRBJ2-1	TRBV11-3	TRBD2	TGTGCCAGCAGCTTAGCGGGAGGGCCAAATGAGCAGTTCTTC	CASSLAGGPNEQFF
TRBJ2-1	TRBV6-5	.	TGTGCCAGCAGTTACTCCCAGGGAATCCACAATGAGCAGTTCTTC	CASSYSQGIHNEQFF
TRBJ2-7	TRBV21-1	.	TGTGCCAGCAGCAATCGGACAGGGGGAAGAAACGAGCAGTACTTC	CASSNRTGGRNEQYF
TRBJ1-1	TRBV27	TRBD1	TGTGCCAGCGAACCCAGGGGGCGCGGGACTGAAGCTTTCTTT	CASEPRGRGTEAFF
TRBJ1-1	TRBV7-9	TRBD1	TGTGCCAGCAGCTCAACAGACAGGGGTTTGAACACTGAAGCTTTCTTT	CASSSTDRGLNTEAFF
TRBJ2-2	TRBV7-8	.	TGTGCCAGCAGCTTACCTGCTGGGGGCGGCGACACCGGGGAGCTGTTTTTT	CASSLPAGGGDTGELFF
TRBJ2-1	TRBV2	TRBD2	TGTGCCAGCAGGGATGGACTAGCGGGCTACAATGAGCAGTTCTTC	CASRDGLAGYNEQFF
TRBJ2-7	TRBV27	TRBD2	TGTGCCAGCAGTTATTATCGGGAGGGCGCCGTGGAGCAGTACTTC	CASSYYREGAVEQYF
TRBJ2-3	TRBV7-9	.	TGTGCCAGCAGCCGACTCCCGGGAACCACAGATACGCAGTATTTT	CASSRLPGTTDTQYF
TRBJ2-3	TRBV2	TRBD2	TGTGCCAGCATGCGGGAGACCACAGATACGCAGTATTTT	CASMRETTDTQYF
TRBJ2-7	TRBV11-2	TRBD2	TGTGCCAGCAGCTTACGGGGCGGGAGCTACGAGCAGTACTTC	CASSLRGGSYEQYF
TRBJ1-5	TRBV29-1	.	TGCAGCGTTGTGGTAGGGGGTCAGCCCCAGCATTTT	CSVVVGGQPQHF
TRBJ2-7	TRBV30	TRBD1	TGTGCCTGGAGTAGGACAGGGGGCCCCTACGAGCAGTACTTC	CAWSRTGGPYEQYF